This TCR beta chain originates from a study of brain T cells in children with intractable seizures. General study points: Viral specificity was inferred only from CDR3 similarity; HCMV serostatus was unknown.

As concerns this clone: The antigen is undetermined.

This table comes from immunoSEQ multiplex PCR, and its TCRdb copy is limited to in-frame clones, with some not included. Of about 80,000 clones in the sample, around 91% were seen once. The germline V gene encodes CDR1 MNHEY and CDR2 SMNVEV (reference sequence). This CDR3 has 16 amino acids. V lost 4 bases, J lost 0 bases, and 10 bases lay in between. Only cases whose brain tissue showed the highest T cell transcript signatures were sequenced. This material consisted of peripheral blood, taken at surgery. The sequence was collected from a girl aged 2-15 years with Rasmussen encephalitis and intractable seizures. This chain connects TRBV27 to TRBJ1-6; D gene unclear. The CDR3 DNA follows: TGTGCCAGCAGTTCCATCCCCAGCTCCTATAATTCACCCCTCCACTTT. This codes for CASSSIPSSYNSPLHF.